The 6 T cell receptor beta chains given below trace back to one sample, sequenced in a study of identical twins. TCRdb called the 5' RACE reads again in MiXCR, with one record for every CDR3 protein. Of some 1,700,000 distinct CDR3 sequences listed, around 29% were seen once; the top ten hold about 0.27%. Sequenced sample: cord blood. The receptors here all came from a newborn girl in good health.

This chain connects TRBV5-5 to TRBJ2-7, with D possibly matching TRBD2 (5 bases). Trimming took off 0 bases at V and 12 bases at J, with 22 bases between the two ends. This CDR3 comprises 15 residues. The germline V gene encodes CDR1 SGHKS and CDR2 YYEKEE (reference sequence). CDR3 loop: CASSLARGSLETRYF. The CDR3, as DNA: TGTGCCAGCAGCTTGGCCAGAGGGAGCCTAGAGACCCGGTACTTC.

CDR3 residues: CSVVGATGTGHSPGYTF. The DNA of the CDR3 is TGCAGCGTTGTGGGGGCCACCGGGACAGGCCACTCCCCTGGCTACACCTTC. V and J are TRBV29-1 and TRBJ1-2, with 8 bases that match TRBD1. Unmatched junction bases numbered 20, after V lost 4 bases and J lost 7 bases. Germline V lookup: CDR1 SQVTM, CDR2 ANQGSEA. The CDR3 is made up of 17 amino acids.

V usage is TRBV2 and J usage is TRBJ2-7; 9 positions agree with TRBD2. The CDR3 length is 13 residues. Germline-derived CDR1 and CDR2 are SNHLY and FYNNEI. The ends lost 7 bases at V and 4 bases at J; junction bases unmatched: 5. This CDR3 is CASKETSGYEQYF. Written as DNA, the CDR3 is TGTGCCAGCAAGGAGACTAGCGGATACGAGCAGTACTTC.

On this clonotype itself: A much larger clone lies a single base off, so this may be a read error. The chain carries TRBV4-1 and TRBJ2-1; no reliable D call. Per germline, CDR1 MGHRA and CDR2 YSYEKL. The ends were cut back, 1 base at V and 4 bases at J, with 14 bases in the middle. The CDR3 has 16 residues. The CDR3 nucleotides are TGCGCCAGCAGCCAAGTTGGACCAGCGACTTACAATGAGCAGTTCTTC. This encodes CASSQVGPATYNEQFF.

With regard to this clonotype: The junction differs from germline at one of its ends, possibly a read error. The chain joins TRBV6-5 to TRBJ2-3, with D maybe TRBD2 (5 bases). This CDR3 has 14 residues. Germline CDR1 reads MNHEY; CDR2 reads SVGAGI. CDR3 coding DNA: TGTGCCAACAGTCGCGGACTCCGCACAGATACGCAGTATTTT. This sequence encodes CANSRGLRTDTQYF.

The rearrangement joins TRBV20-1 to TRBJ1-6, with D tentatively TRBD1 (6 bases). Trimming shortened V by 3 bases and J by 7 bases, and 16 bases separated the two germline ends. CDR1 is DFQATT and CDR2 is SNEGSKA in the germline V gene (reference sequence). The CDR3 totals 15 residues. The CDR3 sequence is CSASYYNRANSPLHF. CDR3 DNA sequence: TGCAGTGCTAGTTATTATAACAGGGCCAATTCACCCCTCCACTTT.